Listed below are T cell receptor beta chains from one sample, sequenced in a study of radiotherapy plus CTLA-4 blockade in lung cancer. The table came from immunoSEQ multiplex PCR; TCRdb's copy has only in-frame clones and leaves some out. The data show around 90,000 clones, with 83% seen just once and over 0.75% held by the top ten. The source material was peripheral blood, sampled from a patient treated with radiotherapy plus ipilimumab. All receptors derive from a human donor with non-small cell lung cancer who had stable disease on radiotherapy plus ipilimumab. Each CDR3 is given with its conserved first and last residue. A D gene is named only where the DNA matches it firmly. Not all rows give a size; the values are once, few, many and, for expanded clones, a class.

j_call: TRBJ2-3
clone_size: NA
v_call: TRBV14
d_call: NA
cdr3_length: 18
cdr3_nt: TGTGCCAGCAGCCCCCAGGTGGGGCATCCAGGGTACACAGATACGCAGTATTTT
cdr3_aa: CASSPQVGHPGYTDTQYF

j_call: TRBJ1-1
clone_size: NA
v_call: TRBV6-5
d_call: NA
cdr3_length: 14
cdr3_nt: TGTGCCAGCAAAAGCGGACACTCGAACACTGAAGCTTTCTTT
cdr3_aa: CASKSGHSNTEAFF

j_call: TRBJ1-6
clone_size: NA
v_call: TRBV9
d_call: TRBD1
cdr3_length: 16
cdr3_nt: TGTGCCAGCAGCGTAGGAACGGGACAGAATAATTCACCCCTCCACTTT
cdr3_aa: CASSVGTGQNNSPLHF

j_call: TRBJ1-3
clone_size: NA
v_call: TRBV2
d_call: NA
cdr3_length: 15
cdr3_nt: TGTGCCAGCATTAACGGGGGCAAATCTGGAAACACCATATATTTT
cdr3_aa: CASINGGKSGNTIYF

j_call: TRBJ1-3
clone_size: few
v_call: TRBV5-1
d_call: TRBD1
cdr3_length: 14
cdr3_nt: TGCGCCAGCAGCATGGGACAGCCTGGAAACACCATATATTTT
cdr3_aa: CASSMGQPGNTIYF

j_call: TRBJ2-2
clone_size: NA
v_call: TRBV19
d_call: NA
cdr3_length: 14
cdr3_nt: TGTGCCAGTAGTATCCAGGTGCAGGGCGGGGAGCTGTTTTTT
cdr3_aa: CASSIQVQGGELFF

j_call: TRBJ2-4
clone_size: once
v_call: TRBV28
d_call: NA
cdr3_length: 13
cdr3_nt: TGTGCCAGCGGGCCTTTGACAGCGGCCATTCAGTACTTC
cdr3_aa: CASGPLTAAIQYF

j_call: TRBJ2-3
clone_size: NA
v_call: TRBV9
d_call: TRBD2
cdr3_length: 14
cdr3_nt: TGTGCCAGCAGCCCCCGACTAGCGGGAGATACGCAGTATTTT
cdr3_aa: CASSPRLAGDTQYF

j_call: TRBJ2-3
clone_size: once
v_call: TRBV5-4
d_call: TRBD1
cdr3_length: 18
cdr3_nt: TGTGCCAGCAGCTTAAGCCAGGGGGCCGCCATCTTCACAGATACGCAGTATTTT
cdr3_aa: CASSLSQGAAIFTDTQYF

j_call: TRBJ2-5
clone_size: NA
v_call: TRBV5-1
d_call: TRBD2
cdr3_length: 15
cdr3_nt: TGCGCCAGCAGCTTGGCCGGTAGCGGGACGGGAGAGCAGTACTTC
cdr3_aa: CASSLAGSGTGEQYF

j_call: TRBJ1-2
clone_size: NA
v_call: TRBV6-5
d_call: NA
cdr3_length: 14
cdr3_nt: TGTGCCAGCGTATTAAGGACAGACTACTATGGCTACACCTTC
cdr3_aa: CASVLRTDYYGYTF

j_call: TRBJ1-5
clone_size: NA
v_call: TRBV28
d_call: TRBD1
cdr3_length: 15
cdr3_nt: TGTGCCAGCAGTTTGCAGGGGGCTTTGGATCAGCCCCAGCATTTT
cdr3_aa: CASSLQGALDQPQHF

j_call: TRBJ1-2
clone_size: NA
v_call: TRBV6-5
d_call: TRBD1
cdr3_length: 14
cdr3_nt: TGTGCCAGCAAAGTGGGACAGGGAGTCTATGGCTACACCTTC
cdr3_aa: CASKVGQGVYGYTF

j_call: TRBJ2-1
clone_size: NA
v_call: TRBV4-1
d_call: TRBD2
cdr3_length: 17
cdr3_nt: TGCGCCAGCAGCCAAGGTCCAGCGGGGAACTCCTACAATGAGCAGTTCTTC
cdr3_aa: CASSQGPAGNSYNEQFF

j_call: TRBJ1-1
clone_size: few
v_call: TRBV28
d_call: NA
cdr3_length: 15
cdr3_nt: TGTGCCAGCAGTCCCCCAATGGTGGTCGACACTGAAGCTTTCTTT
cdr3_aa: CASSPPMVVDTEAFF

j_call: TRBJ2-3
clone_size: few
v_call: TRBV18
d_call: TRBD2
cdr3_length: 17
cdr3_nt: TGTGCCAGCTCACCACCGAGGGGGACTAGCGCTACAGATACGCAGTATTTT
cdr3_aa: CASSPPRGTSATDTQYF

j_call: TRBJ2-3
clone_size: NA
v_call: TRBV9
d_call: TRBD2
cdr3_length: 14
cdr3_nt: TGTGCCAGCAGCCCGCGACTAGCTGGAGATACGCAGTATTTT
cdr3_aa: CASSPRLAGDTQYF

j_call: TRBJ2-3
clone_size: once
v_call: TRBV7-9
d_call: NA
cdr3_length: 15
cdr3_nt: TGTGCCAGCAGCTTAAGTCAGGGTTGGACAGATACGCAGTATTTT
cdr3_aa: CASSLSQGWTDTQYF

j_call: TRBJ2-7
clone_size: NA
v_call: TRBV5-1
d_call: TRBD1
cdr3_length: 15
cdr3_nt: TGCGCCAGCAGCTTGGCTGGGGACAGGGGTGGTGAGCAGTACTTC
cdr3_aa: CASSLAGDRGGEQYF

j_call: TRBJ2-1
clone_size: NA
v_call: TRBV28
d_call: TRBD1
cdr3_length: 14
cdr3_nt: TGTGCCAGCAGTTGGACAGGGGGTAGGAATGAGCAGTTCTTC
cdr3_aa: CASSWTGGRNEQFF

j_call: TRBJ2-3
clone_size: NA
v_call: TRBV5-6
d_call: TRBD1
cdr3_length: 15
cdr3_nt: TGTGCCAGCAGCTTAGCAGGGGGCGGCACAGATACGCAGTATTTT
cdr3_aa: CASSLAGGGTDTQYF

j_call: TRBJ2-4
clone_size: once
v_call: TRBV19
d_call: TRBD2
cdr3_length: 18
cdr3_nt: TGTGCCAGTAGTAGTCGGCCAGCGGGAGGTCTAGCCAAAAACATTCAGTACTTC
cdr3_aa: CASSSRPAGGLAKNIQYF

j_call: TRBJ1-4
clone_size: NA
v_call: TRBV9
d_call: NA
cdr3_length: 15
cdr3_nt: TGTGCCAGCAGCCCCGCGGGGCGAGGTAATGAAAAACTGTTTTTT
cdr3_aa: CASSPAGRGNEKLFF

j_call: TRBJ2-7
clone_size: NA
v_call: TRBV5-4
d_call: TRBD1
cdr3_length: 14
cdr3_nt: TGTGCCAGCAGCTCGATGACAGGGATCCACGAGCAGTACTTC
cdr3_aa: CASSSMTGIHEQYF

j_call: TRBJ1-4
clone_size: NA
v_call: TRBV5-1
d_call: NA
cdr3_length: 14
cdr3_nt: TGCGCCAGCAGCTTGGACAGCGTTAATGAAAAACTGTTTTTT
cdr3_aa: CASSLDSVNEKLFF

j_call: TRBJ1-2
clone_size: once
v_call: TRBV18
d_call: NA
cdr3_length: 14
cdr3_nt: TGTGCCAGCTCACGTCCAGGGGAATACTATGGCTACACCTTC
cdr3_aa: CASSRPGEYYGYTF

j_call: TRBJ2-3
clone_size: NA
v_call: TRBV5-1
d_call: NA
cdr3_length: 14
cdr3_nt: TGCGCCAGCAGCTTTGGGAATCCCACAGATACGCAGTATTTT
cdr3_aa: CASSFGNPTDTQYF

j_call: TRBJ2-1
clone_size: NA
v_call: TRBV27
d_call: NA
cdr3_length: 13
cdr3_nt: TGTGCCAGCAGTTTGTGGGGGGAGGATGAGCAGTTCTTC
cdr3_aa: CASSLWGEDEQFF

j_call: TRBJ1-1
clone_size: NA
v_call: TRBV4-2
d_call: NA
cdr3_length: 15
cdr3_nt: TGTGCCAGCAGCCAAGATCGGGCGATTTGGACTGAAGCTTTCTTT
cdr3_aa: CASSQDRAIWTEAFF

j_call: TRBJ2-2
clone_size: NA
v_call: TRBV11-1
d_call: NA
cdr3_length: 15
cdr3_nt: TGTGCCAGCAGCCGGAGGGGTTCTGGGGCCGGGGAGCTGTTTTTT
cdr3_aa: CASSRRGSGAGELFF

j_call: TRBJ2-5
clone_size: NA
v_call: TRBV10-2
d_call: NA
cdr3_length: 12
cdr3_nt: TGCGCCAGCCTAGACAGTAGGGAGACCCAGTACTTC
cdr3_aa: CASLDSRETQYF

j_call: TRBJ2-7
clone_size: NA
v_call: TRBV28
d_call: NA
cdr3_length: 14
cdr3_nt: TGTGCCAGCAGTTTGACGTCTGTCTCCTACGAGCAGTACTTC
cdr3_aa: CASSLTSVSYEQYF

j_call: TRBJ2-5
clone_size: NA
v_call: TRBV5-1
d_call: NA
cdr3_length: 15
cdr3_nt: TGCGCCAGCAGCTTGAGTTCGGCGGTCCAAGAGACCCAGTACTTC
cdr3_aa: CASSLSSAVQETQYF

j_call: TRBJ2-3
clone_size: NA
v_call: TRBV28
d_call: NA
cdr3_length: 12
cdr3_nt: TGTGCCAGCAGTTCCACCGGGGTTTCGCAGTATTTT
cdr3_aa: CASSSTGVSQYF

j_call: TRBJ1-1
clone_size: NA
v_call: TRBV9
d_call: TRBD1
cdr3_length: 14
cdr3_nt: TGTGCCAGCAGCGTAGGGGACAGGGACACTGAAGCTTTCTTT
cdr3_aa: CASSVGDRDTEAFF

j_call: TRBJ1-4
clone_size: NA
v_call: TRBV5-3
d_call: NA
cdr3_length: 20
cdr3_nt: TGTGCCAGAAGCTTGGAAGACCGGCCGGGACGACCTGGGGAGGAGGAAAAACTGTTTTTT
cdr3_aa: CARSLEDRPGRPGEEEKLFF

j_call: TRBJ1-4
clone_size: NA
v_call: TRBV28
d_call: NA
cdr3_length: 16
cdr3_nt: TGTGCCAGCAGTTTGGTCCGCCAGGGTAAAAGTGAAAAACTGTTTTTT
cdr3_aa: CASSLVRQGKSEKLFF

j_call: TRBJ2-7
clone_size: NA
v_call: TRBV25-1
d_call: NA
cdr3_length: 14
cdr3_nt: TGTGCCAGTTCACCAGCGGGCCCTTCCTACGAGCAGTACTTC
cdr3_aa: CASSPAGPSYEQYF

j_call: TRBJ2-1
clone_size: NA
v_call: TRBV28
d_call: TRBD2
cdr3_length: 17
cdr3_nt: TGTGCCAGCAGTTTAACTGGACTAGCGGGGGGGCCTAATGAGCAGTTCTTC
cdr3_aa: CASSLTGLAGGPNEQFF

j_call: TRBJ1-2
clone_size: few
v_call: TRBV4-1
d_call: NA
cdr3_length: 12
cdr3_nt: TGCGCCAGCAGCCAGTCAACGGGGGCAAGGACCTTC
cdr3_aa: CASSQSTGARTF

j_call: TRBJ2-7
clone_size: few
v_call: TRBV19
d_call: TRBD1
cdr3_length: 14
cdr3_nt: TGTGCCAGTAGTGCCGCCGGGACAGTCTACGAGCAGTACTTC
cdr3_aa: CASSAAGTVYEQYF

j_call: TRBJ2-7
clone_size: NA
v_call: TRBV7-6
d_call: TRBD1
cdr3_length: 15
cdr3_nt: TGTGCCAGCGCATTGGGACAGGGGGCAATCTACGAGCAGTACTTC
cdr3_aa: CASALGQGAIYEQYF

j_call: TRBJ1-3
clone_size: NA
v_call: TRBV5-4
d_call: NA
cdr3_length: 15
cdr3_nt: TGTGCCAGCAGCTTGGACGGTATCTCTGGAAACACCATATATTTT
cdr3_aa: CASSLDGISGNTIYF

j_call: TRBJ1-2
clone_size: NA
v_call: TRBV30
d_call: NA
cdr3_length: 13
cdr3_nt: TGTGCCTGCCCTCTCAGGAGGAACTATGGCTACACCTTC
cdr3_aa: CACPLRRNYGYTF

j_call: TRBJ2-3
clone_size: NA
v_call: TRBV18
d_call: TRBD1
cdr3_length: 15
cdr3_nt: TGTGCCAGCTCATCTAGGACAGGGAGCACAGATACGCAGTATTTT
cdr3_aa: CASSSRTGSTDTQYF

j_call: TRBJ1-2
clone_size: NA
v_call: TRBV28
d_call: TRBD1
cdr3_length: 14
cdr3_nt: TGTGCCAGCAGGGGGACAGGGGGCGCTTATGGCTACACCTTC
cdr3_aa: CASRGTGGAYGYTF

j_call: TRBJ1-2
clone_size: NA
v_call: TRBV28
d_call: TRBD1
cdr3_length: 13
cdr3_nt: TGTGCCAGCAGCTCCGGACAGGGCCATGGCTACACCTTC
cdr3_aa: CASSSGQGHGYTF

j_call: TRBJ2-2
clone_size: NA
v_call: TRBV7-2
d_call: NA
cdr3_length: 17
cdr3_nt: TGTGCCAGCAGCTCCCCGGGACTGGGCTTTGGTGCCGGGGAGCTGTTTTTT
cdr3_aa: CASSSPGLGFGAGELFF

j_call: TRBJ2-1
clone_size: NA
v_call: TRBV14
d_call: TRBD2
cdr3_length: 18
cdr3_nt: TGTGCCAGCAGCCAAGATAACCCTATAGCGGGGAGACTAAATGAGCAGTTCTTC
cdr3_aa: CASSQDNPIAGRLNEQFF

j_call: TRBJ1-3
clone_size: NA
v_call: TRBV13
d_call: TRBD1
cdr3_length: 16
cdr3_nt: TGTGCCAGCAGCTTCGGGAGGGGGCTCTCTGGAAACACCATATATTTT
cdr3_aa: CASSFGRGLSGNTIYF

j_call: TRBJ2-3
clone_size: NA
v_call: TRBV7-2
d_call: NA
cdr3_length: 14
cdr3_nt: TGTGCCAGCAGCTTTAACAGTAACACAGATACGCAGTATTTT
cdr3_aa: CASSFNSNTDTQYF

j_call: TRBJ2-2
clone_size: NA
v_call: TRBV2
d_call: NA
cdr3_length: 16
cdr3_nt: TGTGCCAGCAGTCTACGGACAGGCGGGATTTTTGGGGAGCTGTTTTTT
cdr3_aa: CASSLRTGGIFGELFF

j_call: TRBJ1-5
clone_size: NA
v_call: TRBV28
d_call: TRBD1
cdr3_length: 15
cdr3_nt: TGTGCCAGCAGACCAGGGGGCGTGAGCAATCAGCCCCAGCATTTT
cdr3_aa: CASRPGGVSNQPQHF

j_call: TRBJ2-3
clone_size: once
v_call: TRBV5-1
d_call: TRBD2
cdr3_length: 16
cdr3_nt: TGCGCCAGCAGCACCGGGACTAGCGGGGGAACGGATACGCAGTATTTT
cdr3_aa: CASSTGTSGGTDTQYF

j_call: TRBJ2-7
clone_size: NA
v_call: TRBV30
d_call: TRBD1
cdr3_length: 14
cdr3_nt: TGTGCCTGGGACAGGCGAGGACAGGGCTACGAGCAGTACTTC
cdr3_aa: CAWDRRGQGYEQYF